This T cell receptor beta chain was identified during a study of shared clonotypes between healthy human individuals. The protocol was immunoSEQ multiplex PCR, while the TCRdb copy is restricted to in-frame clones and leaves out a portion. Among roughly 500,000 clones, over 70% were seen once, and the ten largest hold over 9.5%. The CDR3 spans 14 residues. The germline V gene has CDR1 KGHSH and CDR2 LQKENI. With 2 bases removed from V and 3 bases from J, the gap between germline ends came to 10 bases. Donors were Caucasian adults residing in Nashville, Tennessee, USA. Without sorting, samples used tens of millions of PBMCs for genomic DNA.

The sample was PBMCs. The genes are TRBV18 and TRBJ1-1, with a possible D match to TRBD1 (6 bases). This sequence originates from a middle-aged woman in good health. Some clones in this sample may be carry-over from other donors' samples. The CDR3 loop is CASSPAGGHTEAFF. The CDR3 DNA reads as TGTGCCAGCTCACCAGCGGGGGGCCACACTGAAGCTTTCTTT. Using reference TRBV18 and TRBJ1-1 for the parts outside the CDR3, the full variable domain is NAGVMQNPRHLVRRRGQEARLRCSPMKGHSHVYWYRQLPEEGLKFMVYLQKENIIDESGMPKERFSAEFPKEGPSILRIQQVVRGDSAAYFCASSPAGGHTEAFFGQGTRLTVV.